The T cell receptor (beta chain) under discussion was sequenced for a study of blood T cell repertoires in COVID-19. This clone was counted a single time. Those enrolled, adults aged 18 to 89 years, came from some 25 US areas. For recovered donors of Cohort 3, there were two negative PCRs, clearance, or symptom resolution. With 4 bases clipped from V and 0 bases from J, the junction kept 9 bases outside the gene matches. The CDR3 runs 16 residues. Germline V lookup: CDR1 SGHDN, CDR2 FVKESK. Clones were sequenced by immunoSEQ multiplex PCR, and TCRdb holds only the in-frame ones, with some missing. The data hold 110,000 to 150,000 clones, with about 80% observed a single time.

Sequencing input: PBMCs or T cells enriched from blood (not recorded which). The rearrangement joins TRBV14 to TRBJ2-7, with 7 nucleotides matching TRBD1. The clonotype comes from a man aged 45-65 years who had recovered from COVID-19. For the CDR3, the DNA is TGTGCCAGCAGCCGTACAGGGGCAAAGGGCTCCTACGAGCAGTACTTC. It specifies CASSRTGAKGSYEQYF.